What follows are 20 T cell receptor beta chains derived from one specimen sequenced in a study of neurological immune-mediated disorders. Noted time point: longitudinal time-point 2. MiXCR, applied by TCRdb to the 5' RACE reads, yields one record per CDR3 protein. This sample has fewer than 40,000 distinct CDR3 sequences; approximately 13% occur once, and the top ten carry 2.3%. Sequenced: PBMCs. Every receptor here comes from a woman aged 40 to 50 in good health.

There are many counts of this clonotype. The chain links TRBV6-2 or TRBV6-3 to TRBJ2-7; TRBD1 might be the D (5 bases). The CDR3 contains 14 residues. CDR1 and CDR2 (germline): MNHEY, SVGEGT. V lost 6 bases and J lost 7, with 19 bases in between. The CDR3 region is CASSRPVGAEEQYF. The CDR3, as DNA: TGTGCCAGCAGCCGTCCAGTTGGGGCGGAGGAGCAGTACTTC.

This clonotype occurred many times. The chain employs TRBV15 and TRBJ2-5, with TRBD1 identical over 8 bases. Germline values: CDR1 LNHNV, CDR2 YYDKDF (reference sequence). With V trimmed by 1 base and J by 2 bases, 6 bases remained unmatched. The CDR3 runs 16 residues. CDR3 in DNA: TGTGCCACCAGCAGAGGCCGGACAGGGAGGCAAGAGACCCAGTACTTC. This codes for CATSRGRTGRQETQYF.

The rearrangement links TRBV5-1 to TRBJ2-1; D gene unclear. The V gene lost 0 bases and the J gene lost 7 bases, with 11 bases spanning the gap. The germline gives CDR1 SGHRS, CDR2 YFSETQ. The CDR3 totals 14 residues. The CDR3 here is CASSLEGRINEQFF. As DNA, the CDR3 is TGCGCCAGCAGCTTGGAAGGCAGGATTAATGAGCAGTTCTTC.

This clonotype came up many times. V usage is TRBV29-1 and J usage is TRBJ1-3; possibly TRBD1 for D (5 bases). There are 15 residues in the CDR3. V lost 4 bases to trimming and J lost 0 bases, with 13 bases between them. CDR1 is SQVTM, CDR2 ANQGSEA, per germline. The CDR3: CSVGQSPGSGNTIYF. CDR3 DNA: TGCAGCGTTGGACAGTCACCGGGCTCTGGAAACACCATATATTTT.

This clonotype appeared many times. The V and J genes are TRBV5-1 and TRBJ2-5; D not resolved. The germline gives CDR1 SGHRS, CDR2 YFSETQ. The V and J ends lost 5 bases and 3 bases respectively, with 14 bases between them. The CDR3 runs 14 residues. Here the CDR3 reads CASSFGQNKETQYF. The DNA for the CDR3 is TGCGCCAGCAGTTTCGGGCAGAATAAAGAGACCCAGTACTTC.

V is TRBV29-1 and J is TRBJ2-5; TRBD2 agrees at 7 bases. The CDR3 loop spans 13 amino acids. The ends lost 1 base at V and 5 bases at J; junction bases unmatched: 4. Germline lookup yields CDR1 SQVTM and CDR2 ANQGSEA. The CDR3, as DNA: TGCAGCGTTGAAGTAGTGGGGGGGGAGACCCAGTACTTC. Translated: CSVEVVGGETQYF. Using reference TRBV29-1 and TRBJ2-5 for the parts outside the CDR3, the full variable domain is SAVISQKPSRDICQRGTSLTIQCQVDSQVTMMFWYRQQPGQSLTLIATANQGSEATYESGFVIDKFPISRPNLTFSTLTVSNMSPEDSSIYLCSVEVVGGETQYFGPGTRLLVL.

This clonotype was detected many times. V is TRBV6-5 and J is TRBJ2-7, with 7 bases matching TRBD2. The CDR3 extends over 12 amino acids. CDR1 is MNHEY and CDR2 is SVGAGI in the germline V gene. V dropped 2 bases and J dropped 6; count of bases not matched to a gene: 1. CDR3 loop: CASSYIAGEQYF. For the CDR3, the DNA is TGTGCCAGCAGTTACATAGCGGGCGAGCAGTACTTC.

This chain connects TRBV7-3 to TRBJ2-5; 9 positions agree with TRBD2. Trimming at V came to 3 bases and at J to 5 bases, leaving 4 bases not matched to a gene. CDR1 is SGHTA and CDR2 is FQGTGA in the germline V gene. This CDR3 comprises 14 residues. CDR3 in DNA: TGTGCCAGCAGCTTTAGCGGGAGACAGGAGACCCAGTACTTC. As protein: CASSFSGRQETQYF.

The sample holds many counts of this clonotype. V gene TRBV12-3 or TRBV12-4 combines with J gene TRBJ1-2; 8 bases match TRBD1. This CDR3 is built from 14 residues. J lost 8 bases, V lost 5 bases, and 10 bases had no gene match. The CDR3 sequence is CASSLDRGKSGYTF. Here the CDR3 DNA reads TGTGCCAGCAGTCTTGACAGGGGCAAGTCGGGCTACACCTTC.

This clonotype was seen a few times. The rearrangement joins TRBV6-1 to TRBJ2-3; the match to TRBD2 covers 7 bases. Germline CDR1 and CDR2: MNHNS and SASEGT. V was clipped by 3 bases and J by 4 bases; unmatched bases: 7. The CDR3 sequence is 15 residues long. CDR3 bases: TGTGCCAGCAGTGAGGGGCGGGGGTTTGCAGATACGCAGTATTTT. Protein product: CASSEGRGFADTQYF.

The sample holds many counts of this clonotype. This chain joins TRBV7-2 and TRBJ1-4; D ambiguous. Per the germline V gene, CDR1 is SGHTA and CDR2 is FQGNSA. CDR3 size: 12 residues. Trimming took 3 bases from V and 8 from J, leaving 7 bases between them. The CDR3: CASSFANEKLFF. For the CDR3, the DNA is TGTGCCAGCAGCTTTGCAAACGAAAAACTGTTTTTT. Variable domain in full (rest from reference TRBV7-2 and TRBJ1-4): GAGVSQSPSNKVTEKGKDVELRCDPISGHTALYWYRQSLGQGLEFLIYFQGNSAPDKSGLPSDRFSAERTGGSVSTLTIQRTQQEDSAVYLCASSFANEKLFFGSGTQLSVL.

This chain joins TRBV25-1 and TRBJ2-3; D ambiguous. The length of the CDR3 is 13 residues. The V end lost 6 bases, the J end lost 3 bases, and 10 bases lay between the germline ends. Germline V gene sequence: CDR1 MGHDK, CDR2 SYGVNS. CDR3 protein: CASRLSGTDTQYF. The DNA of the CDR3 is TGTGCCAGCAGATTGTCCGGGACAGATACGCAGTATTTT.

In its sample, this clonotype was seen many times. The rearrangement uses TRBV5-6 and TRBJ2-1, with D possibly matching TRBD1 (5 bases). With 0 bases removed from V and 3 bases from J, the gap between germline ends came to 7 bases. This CDR3 is built from 14 residues. Germline V gives CDR1 SGHDT, CDR2 YYEEEE. CDR3 sequence reads: CASSLGQGYNEQFF. The CDR3 region has the DNA TGTGCCAGCAGCTTGGGGCAGGGCTACAATGAGCAGTTCTTC.

There are many counts of this clonotype. The CDR3 sequence: CASSPRLAGRVGTEAFF. The DNA for the CDR3 is TGTGCCAGCAGTCCCCGGTTGGCAGGGCGGGTTGGGACTGAAGCTTTCTTT. The chain carries TRBV6-5 and TRBJ1-1; D might be TRBD1 (5 bases). Germline loops: CDR1 MNHEY, CDR2 SVGAGI. The CDR3 length is 17 residues. The V end lost 5 bases, the J end lost 5 bases, and 24 bases lay between the germline ends.

The table lists this clonotype with many counts. The chain has TRBV7-9 and TRBJ2-2; perhaps TRBD1 as D (6 bases). The CDR3 is made up of 14 amino acids. CDR1 and CDR2 from the germline V gene are SEHNR and FQNEAQ (reference sequence). Trimming removed 4 bases at V and 5 bases at J, with 11 bases between. CDR3 region: CASSSDRITGELFF. CDR3 coding DNA: TGTGCCAGCAGCTCGGACAGAATAACCGGGGAGCTGTTTTTT.

This clonotype was observed many times. The rearrangement joins TRBV4-1 to TRBJ1-1; TRBD1 is a possible D gene (6 bases). V lost 6 bases to trimming and J lost 0 bases, with 14 bases between them. This CDR3 region has 15 residues. Per germline, CDR1 MGHRA and CDR2 YSYEKL. The CDR3, as DNA: TGCGCCAGCAGTAGGGCAGGGGACATGAACACTGAAGCTTTCTTT. Amino acid sequence: CASSRAGDMNTEAFF.

This clonotype was counted at least ten times. The J gene is TRBJ1-1, the V gene TRBV19; D ambiguous. This CDR3 contains 13 residues. V was trimmed by 2 bases and J by 3 bases, leaving 7 bases between them. The germline CDR1 and CDR2 sequences are LNHDA and SQIVND (reference sequence). The CDR3 sequence is CASSIRRDTEAFF. DNA for the CDR3: TGTGCCAGTAGTATAAGAAGGGACACTGAAGCTTTCTTT. The entire variable domain, with the rest obtained from reference TRBV19 and TRBJ1-1, is as follows: DGGITQSPKYLFRKEGQNVTLSCEQNLNHDAMYWYRQDPGQGLRLIYYSQIVNDFQKGDIAEGYSVSREKKESFPLTVTSAQKNPTAFYLCASSIRRDTEAFFGQGTRLTVV.

This clonotype was counted many times. The chain combines TRBV9 with TRBJ2-3; D uncertain. The CDR3 has 13 amino acids. Germline CDR1 and CDR2: SGDLS and YYNGEE. V lost 2 bases to trimming and J lost 3 bases, with 7 bases between them. The CDR3 DNA follows: TGTGCCAGCAGCGTCCCCCCAACAGATACGCAGTATTTT. It is translated as CASSVPPTDTQYF.

This clonotype was detected many times. The chain joins TRBV11-3 to TRBJ2-2; 9 positions agree with TRBD1. Trimming cost V 2 bases and J 3 bases; bases outside gene matches: 4. The CDR3 loop spans 16 amino acids. CDR1 SGHNT and CDR2 YENEEA come from the germline V gene. CDR3 nucleotides: TGTGCCAGCAGCTTAATTGGACAGGGGCACACCGGGGAGCTGTTTTTT. It is translated as CASSLIGQGHTGELFF.

This clonotype was observed at least ten times. V and J are TRBV6-5 and TRBJ2-2; D is uncertain. CDR1 and CDR2 from the germline V gene are MNHEY and SVGAGI. The CDR3 loop spans 12 amino acids. Trimming took 3 bases from V and 5 from J, leaving 4 bases between them. This chain's CDR3 is CASSYPTGELFF. CDR3 bases: TGTGCCAGCAGTTATCCGACCGGGGAGCTGTTTTTT.